Below, 24 T cell receptor beta chains from the same sample are listed, as sequenced in a study of T cells in women clearing cervical HPV infection. The repertoire was sequenced with immunoSEQ multiplex PCR; TCRdb's copy has only in-frame clones and lacks some. The sample has about 14,000 clones; the top ten hold about a fifth. What was sequenced was blood buffy coat. The receptors were sampled from a woman aged 18 to 75 with a cervical HPV16 infection that either progressed to CIN3+ or cleared (not recorded which).

Notes on this clone: The CDR3 end is not reached by the read, which stops 3 residues before it; the germline J gene fills it in. V and J are TRBV6-1 and TRBJ1-2, with D perhaps TRBD1 (5 bases). CDR1 and CDR2 from the germline V gene are MNHNS and SASEGT. The CDR3 totals 15 residues. The V end was cut by 0 bases, the J end by 4 bases, with 12 bases between. CDR3 amino acids: CASSEAGEVGYGYTF. CDR3 DNA (partial): TGTGCCAGCAGTGAAGCAGGGGAAGTGGGCTATGGC.

In regard to this clone: The read comes to an end 3 residues before the CDR3 does, leaving the germline J gene to fill in the end. J is TRBJ2-5 and V is TRBV19; 8 positions match TRBD2. This CDR3 region has 14 residues. V trimming: 9 bases; J trimming: 4 bases; junction bases outside the gene matches: 10. Per germline, CDR1 LNHDA and CDR2 SQIVND (reference sequence). The CDR3 protein is CARPPGTRRETQYF. The CDR3 DNA, read in part, is TGTGCCAGACCTCCCGGGACTAGAAGAGAGACC. Variable domain in full (rest from reference TRBV19 and TRBJ2-5): DGGITQSPKYLFRKEGQNVTLSCEQNLNHDAMYWYRQDPGQGLRLIYYSQIVNDFQKGDIAEGYSVSREKKESFPLTVTSAQKNPTAFYLCARPPGTRRETQYFGPGTRLLVL.

Details on this clone: The sequence runs out 3 residues before the end of the CDR3; the remainder is reconstructed from the germline J gene. The V gene is TRBV5-6, the J gene TRBJ2-3, with D tentatively TRBD2 (5 bases). The CDR3 loop spans 13 amino acids. V lost 4 bases to trimming and J lost 6 bases, with 12 bases between them. Germline V gene lookup returns CDR1 SGHDT and CDR2 YYEEEE. CDR3 region: CASSLGPGDTQYF. CDR3 DNA (partial): TGTGCCAGCAGCCTGGGTCCGGGGGATACG.

As for this clone: The CDR3 extends 3 residues past the end of the read, so its final part is completed from the germline J gene. The V and J genes are TRBV18 and TRBJ1-2; 8 bases are a match to TRBD1. CDR1 and CDR2 from the germline V gene are KGHSH and LQKENI. The length of the CDR3 is 15 residues. With 3 bases clipped from V and 3 bases from J, the junction kept 6 bases outside the gene matches. The CDR3 DNA, read in part, is TGTGCCAGCTCACCTCGACAGGGGCTTGACTATGGC. Amino acids: CASSPRQGLDYG. The whole CDR3 sequence is CASSPRQGLDYGYTF.

Worth noting for this clone: Read coverage stops 3 residues before the CDR3 terminus; the germline J gene supplies the remainder. The same CDR3 also results from other DNA sequences found in this sample. The chain joins TRBV18 to TRBJ2-3; TRBD1 might be the D (5 bases). Germline assignment: CDR1 KGHSH and CDR2 LQKENI. This CDR3 spans 15 amino acids. Trimming removed 0 bases from V and 3 bases from J, with 10 bases in between. The sequenced CDR3 bases are TGTGCCAGCTCACCACCGGGAAGGGGAACAGATACG. Encoded protein: CASSPPGRGTDT. In full, the CDR3 is CASSPPGRGTDTQYF.

Turning to this clone: The CDR3 extends 3 residues past the end of the read, so its final part is completed from the germline J gene. This rearrangement joins TRBV7-8 to TRBJ1-1; 9 bases are a match to TRBD1. V lost 5 bases to trimming and J lost 3 bases; unmatched junction nucleotides: 7. The CDR3 is 15 residues long. The germline CDR1 and CDR2 sequences are SGHVS and FQNEAQ. CDR3 sequence reads: CASSEGQGGDTEAFF. The sequenced CDR3 bases are TGTGCCAGCAGCGAGGGACAGGGAGGGGACACTGAA. Supplemented by reference TRBV7-8 and TRBJ1-1, the full variable domain reads GAGVSQSPRYKVAKRGQDVALRCDPISGHVSLFWYQQALGQGPEFLTYFQNEAQLDKSGLPSDRFFAERPEGSVSTLKIQRTQQEDSAVYLCASSEGQGGDTEAFFGQGTRLTVV.

On this clone: Sequencing ends 3 residues short of the CDR3 end; the germline J gene provides the rest. This chain joins TRBV2 and TRBJ2-2, with D tentatively TRBD2 (5 bases). This CDR3 region has 15 residues. Germline V CDR1 and CDR2: SNHLY, FYNNEI. V lost 2 bases to trimming and J lost 2 bases, with 9 bases between them. The part of the CDR3 DNA that was read is TGTGCCAGCAGTGAATTCCGGGGAAACACCGGGGAG. This encodes CASSEFRGNTGE. The full-length CDR3 reads as CASSEFRGNTGELFF.

This clone registers medium-sized by frequency. The missing CDR3 end, 3 residues past where the read stops, is filled in from the germline J gene. This chain connects TRBV7-9 to TRBJ1-6, with TRBD1 identical over 8 bases. Trimming took 4 bases from V and 8 from J; bases not matched to a gene: 4. CDR3 length: 14 amino acids. The germline gives CDR1 SEHNR, CDR2 FQNEAQ (reference sequence). CDR3 sequence: CASSSGQDYSPLHF. CDR3 DNA, as far as it was read: TGTGCCAGCAGCTCGGGACAGGACTATTCACCC.

In regard to this clone: The read terminates 3 residues ahead of where the CDR3 ends, so the germline J gene completes it. V gene TRBV7-9 combines with J gene TRBJ2-3; 7 positions match TRBD1. The length of the CDR3 is 14 residues. V dropped 5 bases and J dropped 4; count of bases not matched to a gene: 6. Germline CDR1 SEHNR, CDR2 FQNEAQ (reference sequence). The CDR3 sequence: CASSPHQGADTQYF. The CDR3 bases that were read are TGTGCCAGCAGCCCCCATCAGGGGGCAGATACG.

On this clone: Read sequence stops 3 residues before the CDR3 end, and the germline J gene provides the missing end. V and J are TRBV20-1 and TRBJ2-1; 8 bases fit TRBD2. The CDR3 runs 14 residues. J lost 6 bases, V lost 0 bases, and 4 bases had no gene match. Germline V gives CDR1 DFQATT, CDR2 SNEGSKA (reference sequence). This CDR3 reads CSARDSGGVNEQFF. The sequenced part of the CDR3 DNA is TGCAGTGCTAGAGACTCGGGAGGGGTCAATGAG.

With regard to this clone: The CDR3 is cut off 3 residues early in the read; its end comes from the germline J gene. The genes are TRBV29-1 and TRBJ1-1; D is unclear. The V gene lost 2 bases and the J gene lost 4 bases, with 14 bases spanning the gap. The CDR3 spans 14 residues. Germline V gene sequence: CDR1 SQVTM, CDR2 ANQGSEA. This CDR3 reads CSVEKIHRATEAFF. The sequenced CDR3 bases are TGCAGCGTTGAAAAAATCCACAGAGCCACTGAA.

In the case of this clone: Read sequence stops 3 residues before the CDR3 end, and the germline J gene provides the missing end. V gene TRBV7-2 combines with J gene TRBJ1-2, with D possibly TRBD1 on 5 matching bases. The CDR3 spans 13 residues. Between the trimmed V and J ends, which lost 6 bases and 4 bases, there was a span of 12 bases. CDR1 and CDR2 (germline): SGHTA, FQGNSA. The covered CDR3 bases are TGTGCCAGCAGTCCGACAGCTTCCTATGGC. Amino acid sequence: CASSPTASYG. The full CDR3 protein is CASSPTASYGYTF.

The CDR3 region is CASSLEGRVGELFF. Partial CDR3 DNA: TGCGCCAGCAGCTTGGAGGGGAGGGTCGGGGAG. This chain links TRBV5-1 with TRBJ2-2; 7 positions match TRBD2. The read ends 3 residues early relative to the CDR3; the germline J gene fills the gap. With V trimmed by 0 bases and J by 7 bases, 3 bases remained unmatched. The CDR3 consists of 14 residues. Looked up from germline, CDR1 is SGHRS and CDR2 is YFSETQ.

Points on this clone: The observed sequence ends 3 residues before the CDR3 terminus, with the missing tail filled in from the germline J gene. The V call is TRBV5-6, the J call TRBJ1-1; D is perhaps TRBD1 (5 bases). Trimming shortened V by 3 bases and J by 4 bases, and 16 bases separated the two germline ends. This CDR3 contains 15 residues. Germline V gene lookup returns CDR1 SGHDT and CDR2 YYEEEE. The CDR3 loop is CASSWGGPGRTEAFF. CDR3 bases read: TGTGCCAGCAGCTGGGGCGGCCCGGGCCGCACTGAA.

As concerns this clone: The read gets to within 3 residues of the CDR3 end, and the germline J gene fills in the rest. The J gene is TRBJ1-2, the V gene TRBV13; D ambiguous. The CDR3 runs 14 residues. CDR1 PRHDT and CDR2 FYEKMQ come from the germline V gene (reference sequence). Incomplete CDR3 DNA: TGTGCCAGCATAGACACCTCTCAGGTCCCGGGC. Its protein product is CASIDTSQVPG. The entire CDR3 is CASIDTSQVPGYTF.

With regard to this clone: The read ends 3 residues shy of where the CDR3 ends; the end is completed using the germline J gene. V usage is TRBV9 and J usage is TRBJ2-2; D ambiguous. Germline assignment: CDR1 SGDLS and CDR2 YYNGEE. CDR3 size: 14 residues. V was trimmed by 0 bases and J by 1 base, leaving 4 bases between them. CDR3 loop: CASSVAGNTGELFF. The sequenced CDR3 bases are TGTGCCAGCAGCGTAGCAGGGAACACCGGGGAG.

This clone counts as medium-sized by frequency. The DNA read from the CDR3 is TGCAGTGCTAGAGTCGGGACAGGGTCTCTCGGA. This sequence encodes CSARVGTGSLG. The CDR3, in full, reads CSARVGTGSLGAFF. This chain uses TRBV20-1 with TRBJ1-1; 9 nucleotides match TRBD1. The CDR3 end falls 3 residues outside the read, so it is completed with the germline J gene. The CDR3 is 14 amino acids. The germline CDR1 and CDR2 sequences are DFQATT and SNEGSKA (reference sequence).

A word on this clone: The DNA ends 3 residues before the CDR3 does, and the rest of the CDR3 is filled in from the germline J gene. The rearrangement links TRBV5-1 to TRBJ1-2; D is ambiguous. Germline CDR1 is SGHRS and CDR2 is YFSETQ. The CDR3 runs 15 residues. The V gene lost 1 base and the J gene lost 4 bases, with 14 bases spanning the gap. The CDR3 loop reads CASSLKGSNSYGYTF. Partial CDR3 DNA: TGCGCCAGCAGCTTGAAGGGTAGTAACTCCTATGGC.

Points on this clone: The read comes to an end 3 residues before the CDR3 does, leaving the germline J gene to fill in the end. This chain connects TRBV20-1 to TRBJ2-3, with a possible D match to TRBD2 (5 bases). Looked up from germline, CDR1 is DFQATT and CDR2 is SNEGSKA (reference sequence). V was cut by 3 bases and J by 4 bases, with 20 bases left in between. The CDR3 totals 16 residues. The CDR3: CSARAWESGNPDTQYF. CDR3 DNA, as far as it was read: TGCAGTGCTAGGGCGTGGGAATCGGGGAACCCAGATACG.

Details on this clone: The read ends 3 residues before the CDR3 terminus; that terminus is restored from the germline J gene. The chain couples TRBV20-1 to TRBJ2-7; a weak D match, TRBD1 (5 bases). CDR3 length equals 13 residues. Germline-derived CDR1 and CDR2 are DFQATT and SNEGSKA (reference sequence). V was clipped by 3 bases and J by 4 bases, with 13 bases between them. The CDR3 bases that were read are TGCAGTGCTAGGGACGAGCCAGGGTACGAG. This translates into CSARDEPGYE. The whole CDR3 region reads CSARDEPGYEQYF.

The CDR3 loop is CASSTRGGRNEQFF. Partial CDR3 DNA: TGTGCCAGCAGCACCCGGGGGGGCCGGAATGAG. V is TRBV7-3 and J is TRBJ2-1; 8 positions match TRBD2. The read ends 3 residues early relative to the CDR3; the germline J gene fills the gap. The J segment lost 7 bases and the V segment lost 5 bases, leaving 7 bases of the junction unmatched. The germline CDR1 and CDR2 sequences are SGHTA and FQGTGA. CDR3 size: 14 residues.

With regard to this clone: The DNA ends 3 residues before the CDR3 does, and the rest of the CDR3 is filled in from the germline J gene. This chain connects TRBV18 to TRBJ2-7, with D tentatively TRBD2 (6 bases). The V gene's germline CDR1 is KGHSH and CDR2 LQKENI. Trimming took off 2 bases at V and 6 bases at J, with 11 bases between the two ends. There are 13 residues in the CDR3. The CDR3 loop reads CASSPGASAEQYF. CDR3 bases read: TGTGCCAGCTCACCAGGGGCTAGCGCCGAG.

Of note for this clone: From the germline J gene comes the end of the CDR3, since the read stops 3 residues before it. This sequence joins TRBV5-1 and TRBJ2-2; TRBD1 aligns across 9 bases. Germline CDR1 and CDR2: SGHRS and YFSETQ. The CDR3 sequence is 16 residues long. The CDR3 DNA, read in part, is TGCGCCAGCAGCCGGACAGGGGCCCTAAGTAATGAAAAG. Its translation is CASSRTGALSNEK. The CDR3, in full, reads CASSRTGALSNEKLFF.

Details on this clone: From the germline J gene comes the end of the CDR3, since the read stops 3 residues before it. This chain joins TRBV10-2 and TRBJ1-4; tentative D call: TRBD1 (5 bases). Germline V gene lookup returns CDR1 WSHSY and CDR2 SAAADI. This CDR3 has 13 amino acids. Trimming cost V 0 bases and J 8 bases, with 7 bases left between them. The part of the CDR3 DNA that was read is TGCGCCAGCAGTGAGTCGAGGGGCGAAAAA. Its translation: CASSESRGEK. The whole CDR3 sequence reads CASSESRGEKLFF.